A few counts support the clone carrying this TCR beta chain. Together with a sample-barcoded 5' primer, a J-beta primer mix was included in a second PCR lasting about 6 to 11 cycles. A template-switch adaptor that had 12 random nucleotides put a tag on each cDNA molecule. Each CDR3 protein gets one entry after TCRdb re-called the 5' RACE reads with MiXCR. There are around 1.5 million distinct CDR3 sequences in the sample; roughly 40% occur only once, and 6.5% to 10% lies in the top ten. This entry belongs to a study of blood T cells in healthy people across ages. For the study at large: Capture by template switching was about one barcoded beta molecule per two T cells.

The CDR3 contains 13 residues. Germline V gene data show CDR1 as LGHNA and CDR2 as YNFKEQ. The individuals who served as donors were healthy Caucasians living in Russia, aged roughly 6 to 95. PBMCs numbering at least 6 million were isolated per sample. Sequenced: blood. This clonotype originated in a woman aged 18-30 years in good health. The J gene is TRBJ2-7, the V gene TRBV4-2; no reliable D call. The J call is uncertain, as TRBJ2-5 better fits the DNA end. The CDR3 region has the DNA TGTGCCAGCAGCCACCCTAGGTCGGAGACCCAGTACTTC. Encoded protein: CASSHPRSETQYF.